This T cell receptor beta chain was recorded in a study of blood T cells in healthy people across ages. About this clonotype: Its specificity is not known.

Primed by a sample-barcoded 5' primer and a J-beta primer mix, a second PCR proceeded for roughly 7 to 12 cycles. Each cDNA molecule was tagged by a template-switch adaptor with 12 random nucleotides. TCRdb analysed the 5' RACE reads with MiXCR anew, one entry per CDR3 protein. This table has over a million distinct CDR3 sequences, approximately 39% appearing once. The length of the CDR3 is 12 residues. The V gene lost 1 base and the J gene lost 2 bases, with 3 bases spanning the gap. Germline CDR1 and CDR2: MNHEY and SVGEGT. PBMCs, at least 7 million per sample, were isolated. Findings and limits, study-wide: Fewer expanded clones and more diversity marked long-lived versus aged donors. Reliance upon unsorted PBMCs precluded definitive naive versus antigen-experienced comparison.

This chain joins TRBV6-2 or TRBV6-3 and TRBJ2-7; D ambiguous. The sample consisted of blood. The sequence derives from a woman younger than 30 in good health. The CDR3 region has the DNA TGTGCCAGCAGTTACTACACCTACGAGCAGTACTTC. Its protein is CASSYYTYEQYF.